The rows below give T cell receptor beta chains drawn from one sample of a study of T cells in Graves' hyperthyroidism and ophthalmopathy. TCRdb reanalysed the multiplex PCR reads using MiXCR and keeps one entry per CDR3 protein. The sample shows roughly 400,000 distinct CDR3 sequences, 11% to 15% of them seen only once. The sequencing sample was made of blood. The receptor set was obtained from a man aged 50 to 60 with Graves' ophthalmopathy. CDR3s include the opening cysteine and the closing phenylalanine or tryptophan. D genes are given only for firm matches. A clone size is listed for some rows: how often the clone was seen (once, few, many), or a class if it is expanded.

v_gene,abundance,j_gene,d_gene,CDR3aa,CDR3nt
TRBV5-1,many,TRBJ1-1,.,CASSALTGKTEAFF,TGCGCCAGCAGCGCCTTAACAGGGAAGACTGAAGCTTTCTTT
TRBV9,few,TRBJ1-5,TRBD1,CASSVGWTGDQPQHF,TGTGCCAGCAGCGTAGGTTGGACAGGAGATCAGCCCCAGCATTTT
TRBV3-1,many,TRBJ2-3,.,CASSQEGGLSTDTQYF,TGTGCCAGCAGCCAAGAAGGGGGGTTAAGCACAGATACGCAGTATTTT
TRBV28,many,TRBJ2-7,.,CASSTQRHREQYF,TGTGCCAGCAGCACTCAACGCCATCGGGAGCAGTACTTC
TRBV7-9,.,TRBJ1-2,.,CASSPGTPSGGYTF,TGTGCCAGCAGCCCCGGGACCCCCTCCGGTGGCTACACCTTC
TRBV7-9,many,TRBJ2-3,TRBD1,CASSLGQGTTDTQYF,TGTGCCAGCAGCCTCGGACAGGGAACCACAGATACGCAGTATTTT
TRBV30,many,TRBJ1-1,.,CAWSVRLGMNTEAFF,TGTGCCTGGAGTGTACGACTCGGAATGAACACTGAAGCTTTCTTT
TRBV6-2/TRBV6-3,few,TRBJ2-2,.,CASSQKPRDIWDTGELFF,TGTGCCAGCAGTCAGAAGCCCCGAGACATTTGGGACACCGGGGAGCTGTTTTTT
TRBV9,few,TRBJ2-7,.,CASSVEGRNPYEQYF,TGTGCCAGCAGCGTAGAAGGTAGGAACCCCTACGAGCAGTACTTC
TRBV5-1,.,TRBJ1-2,.,CASSRGEGTGYTF,TGCGCCAGCAGCCGGGGAGAGGGGACTGGCTACACCTTC
TRBV28,few,TRBJ1-4,TRBD1,CATTPPGTGGEKLFF,TGTGCCACCACGCCGCCCGGGACAGGGGGTGAAAAACTGTTTTTT
TRBV7-9,.,TRBJ1-4,.,CASSLAVGAQEKLFF,TGTGCCAGCAGCTTAGCGGTGGGGGCCCAAGAAAAACTGTTTTTT
TRBV11-3,many,TRBJ2-2,.,CASSPSRIGELFF,TGTGCCAGCAGCCCCTCCAGGATCGGGGAGCTGTTTTTT
TRBV10-3,many,TRBJ1-1,.,CAISELTAGMAAFF,TGTGCCATCAGTGAGTTGACGGCCGGAATGGCAGCTTTCTTT
TRBV20-1,many,TRBJ2-3,TRBD2,CSARDPSGGTDTQYF,TGCAGTGCTAGAGATCCTAGCGGCGGCACAGATACGCAGTATTTT
TRBV20-1,many,TRBJ2-1,TRBD2,CSARHGTSGTNEQFF,TGCAGTGCTAGACACGGGACTAGCGGGACGAATGAGCAGTTCTTC